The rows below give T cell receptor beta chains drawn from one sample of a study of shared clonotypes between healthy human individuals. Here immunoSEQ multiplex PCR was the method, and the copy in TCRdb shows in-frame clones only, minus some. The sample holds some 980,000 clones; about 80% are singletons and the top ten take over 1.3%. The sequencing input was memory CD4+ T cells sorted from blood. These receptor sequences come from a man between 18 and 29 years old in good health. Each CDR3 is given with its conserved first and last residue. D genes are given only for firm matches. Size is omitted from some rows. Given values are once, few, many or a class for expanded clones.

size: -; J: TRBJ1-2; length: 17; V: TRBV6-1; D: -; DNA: TGTGCCAGCAGTGAAAAGTCGGGCGGGGGGCATCAGGGTGGCTACACCTTC; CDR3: CASSEKSGGGHQGGYTF
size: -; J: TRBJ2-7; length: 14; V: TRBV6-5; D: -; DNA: TGTGCCAGCAGGGCACAGGGATTCAGGCACGAGCAGTACTTC; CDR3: CASRAQGFRHEQYF
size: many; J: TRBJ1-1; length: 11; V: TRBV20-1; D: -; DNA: TGCAGTGCGCCCCTTTTAGCGACATCGAGCTTT; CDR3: CSAPLLATSSF
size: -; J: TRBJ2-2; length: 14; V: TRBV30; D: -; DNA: TGTGCCTGGAGTGGGGGTTCGGGCACCGGGGAGCTGTTTTTT; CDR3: CAWSGGSGTGELFF
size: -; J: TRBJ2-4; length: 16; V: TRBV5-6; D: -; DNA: TGTGCCAGCAGCAGCAGGGGCCCGTTAGCCAAAAACATTCAGTACTTC; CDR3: CASSSRGPLAKNIQYF
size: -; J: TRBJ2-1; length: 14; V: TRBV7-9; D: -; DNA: TGTGCCAGCAGCTTAGAGGGCTACGAAGATGAGCAGTTCTTC; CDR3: CASSLEGYEDEQFF
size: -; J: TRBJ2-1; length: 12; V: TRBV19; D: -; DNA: TGTGCCAGTAGTAGGTCCTACAATGAGCAGTTCTTC; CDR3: CASSRSYNEQFF
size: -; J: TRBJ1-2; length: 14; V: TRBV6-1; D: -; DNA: TGTGCCAGCAGTGAAACAGGGTACAACTATGGCTACACCTTC; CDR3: CASSETGYNYGYTF
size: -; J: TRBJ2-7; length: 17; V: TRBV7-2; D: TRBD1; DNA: TGTGCCAGCAGCGGAGGAACAGGGGGTCCCAACTCCTACGAGCAGTACTTC; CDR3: CASSGGTGGPNSYEQYF
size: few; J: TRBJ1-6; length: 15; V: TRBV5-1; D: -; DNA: TGCGCCAGCAGGGGTTCCGGCCAGTATAATTCACCCCTCCACTTT; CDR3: CASRGSGQYNSPLHF
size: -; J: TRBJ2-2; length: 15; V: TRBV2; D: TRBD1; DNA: TGTGCCAGCAGTATTAACAGGGGTGACACCGGGGAGCTGTTTTTT; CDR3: CASSINRGDTGELFF
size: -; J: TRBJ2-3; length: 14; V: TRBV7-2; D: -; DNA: TGTGCCAGCAGCCGACCTGGGTTCGCAGATACGCAGTATTTT; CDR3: CASSRPGFADTQYF
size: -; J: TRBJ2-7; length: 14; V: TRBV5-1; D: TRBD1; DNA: TGCGCCAGCAGCCGGGACAGGGAAAGGAGCGAGCAGTACTTC; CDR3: CASSRDRERSEQYF
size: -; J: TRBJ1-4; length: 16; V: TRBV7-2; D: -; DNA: TGTGCCAGCAGCTTAGGGAGTCCGCAACCAGACGAAAAACTGTTTTTT; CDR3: CASSLGSPQPDEKLFF
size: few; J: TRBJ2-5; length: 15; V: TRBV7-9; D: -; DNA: TGTGCCAGCAGCTCGCGGGGGCCCCTCCAAGAGACCCAGTACTTC; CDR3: CASSSRGPLQETQYF
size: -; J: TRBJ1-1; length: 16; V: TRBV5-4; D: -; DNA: TGTGCCAGCAGCCCCATGCGGGTTGAGGTTTGGACTGAAGCTTTCTTT; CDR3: CASSPMRVEVWTEAFF
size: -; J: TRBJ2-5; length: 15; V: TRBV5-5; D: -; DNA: TGTGCCAGCGGTCCGGACTCCACAACGAGAGAGACCCAGTACTTC; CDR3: CASGPDSTTRETQYF
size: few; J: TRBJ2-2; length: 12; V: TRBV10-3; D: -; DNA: TGTGCCATCAGTGGACACACCGGGGAGCTGTTTTTT; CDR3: CAISGHTGELFF
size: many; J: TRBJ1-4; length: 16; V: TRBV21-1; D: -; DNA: TGTGCCAGCAGCAAGTATCGTGGACATACGAATGAAAAACTGTTTTTT; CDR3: CASSKYRGHTNEKLFF
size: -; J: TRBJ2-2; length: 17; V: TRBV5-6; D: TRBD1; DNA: TGTGCCAGCACCTATACATCCGGGACAGGGAACACCGGGGAGCTGTTTTTT; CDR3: CASTYTSGTGNTGELFF
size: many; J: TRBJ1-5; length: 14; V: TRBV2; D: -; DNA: TGTGCCAGCAGTGAACAGGCAGGGTATCAGCCCCAGCATTTT; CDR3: CASSEQAGYQPQHF
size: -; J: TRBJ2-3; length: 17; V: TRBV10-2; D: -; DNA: TGCGCCAGCAGGGAGGGGACAGAGGGGCCTAGCACAGATACGCAGTATTTT; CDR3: CASREGTEGPSTDTQYF
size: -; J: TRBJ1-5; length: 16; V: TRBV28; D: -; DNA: TGTGCCAGCACTAGAGTAGGGGAGTGGGGCAATCAGCCCCAGCATTTT; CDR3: CASTRVGEWGNQPQHF
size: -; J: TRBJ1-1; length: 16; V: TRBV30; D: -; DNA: TGTGCCTGGAGTAAAAATCTGATTTCTACGAACACTGAAGCTTTCTTT; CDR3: CAWSKNLISTNTEAFF
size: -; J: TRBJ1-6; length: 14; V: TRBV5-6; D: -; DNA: TGTGCCAGCAGCTTCCCCTGGGAGGATTCACCCCTCCACTTT; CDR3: CASSFPWEDSPLHF
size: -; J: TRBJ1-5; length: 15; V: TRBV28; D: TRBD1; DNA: TGTGCCAGCAGTTTAATGGGACAGGACAAACAGCCCCAGCATTTT; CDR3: CASSLMGQDKQPQHF
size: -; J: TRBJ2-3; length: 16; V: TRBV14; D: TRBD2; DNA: TGTGCCAGCAGCCAAGTACCGGGACTAGGTCCCGATACGCAGTATTTT; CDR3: CASSQVPGLGPDTQYF
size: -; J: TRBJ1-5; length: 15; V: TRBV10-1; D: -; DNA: TGCGCCAGCAGTGAAGAACAGGTTAGCAATCAGCCCCAGCATTTT; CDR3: CASSEEQVSNQPQHF
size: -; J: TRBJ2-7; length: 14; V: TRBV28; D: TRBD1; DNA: TGTGCCAGCCGTGCTCGACAGGGGGGATACGAGCAGTACTTC; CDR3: CASRARQGGYEQYF
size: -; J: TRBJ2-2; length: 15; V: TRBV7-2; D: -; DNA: TGTGCCAGCAGCTTCGGTCGCAAGTCAACCGGGGAGCTGTTTTTT; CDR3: CASSFGRKSTGELFF
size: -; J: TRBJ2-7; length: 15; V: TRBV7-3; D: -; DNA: TGTGCCAGCAGCTTAACCAGTACTGGCACCTACGAGCAGTACTTC; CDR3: CASSLTSTGTYEQYF
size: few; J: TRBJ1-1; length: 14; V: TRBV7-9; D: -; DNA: TGTGCCAGCAGCTTATCAGGATTGAACACTGAAGCTTTCTTT; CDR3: CASSLSGLNTEAFF
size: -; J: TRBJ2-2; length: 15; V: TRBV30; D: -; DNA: TGTGCCTGCCGGAAGGGACAAGGGCGTACCGGGGAGCTGTTTTTT; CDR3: CACRKGQGRTGELFF
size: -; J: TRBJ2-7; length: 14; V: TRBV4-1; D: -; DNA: TGCGCCAGCAGCCAAGATGGGGGAACCTACGAGCAGTACTTC; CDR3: CASSQDGGTYEQYF
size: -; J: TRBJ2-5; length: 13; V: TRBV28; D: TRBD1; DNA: TGTGCCAGCAGTTTAGGGGACAGATCGGCCCAGTACTTC; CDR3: CASSLGDRSAQYF
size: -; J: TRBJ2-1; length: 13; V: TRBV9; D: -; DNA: TGTGCCAGCAGCGGACAGATCTACAATGAGCAGTTCTTC; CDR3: CASSGQIYNEQFF
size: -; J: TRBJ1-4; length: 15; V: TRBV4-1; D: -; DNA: TGCGCCAGCAGCCAAGAAATGGGGGATTGGGAAAAACTGTTTTTT; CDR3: CASSQEMGDWEKLFF
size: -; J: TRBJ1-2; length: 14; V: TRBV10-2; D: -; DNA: TGCGCCAGCAGTTGGGCAGGGTCCAACTATGGCTACACCTTC; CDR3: CASSWAGSNYGYTF
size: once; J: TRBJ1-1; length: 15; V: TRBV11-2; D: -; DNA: TGTGCCAGCAGCTTAGACGGGGTTCGGAACACTGAAGCTTTCTTT; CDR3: CASSLDGVRNTEAFF
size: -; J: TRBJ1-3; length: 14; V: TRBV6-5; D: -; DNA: TGTGCCAGCAGTAGGTCCGGCTCTGGAAACACCATATATTTT; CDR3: CASSRSGSGNTIYF
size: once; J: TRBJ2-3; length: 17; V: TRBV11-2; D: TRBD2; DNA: TGTGCCAGCAGCCCGAGCTTTAGCGGGAGGTGGGGAGATACGCAGTATTTT; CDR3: CASSPSFSGRWGDTQYF
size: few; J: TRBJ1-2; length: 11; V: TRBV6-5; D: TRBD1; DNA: TGTGCCACCCAGACAGGGATAGGCTACACCTTC; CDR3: CATQTGIGYTF
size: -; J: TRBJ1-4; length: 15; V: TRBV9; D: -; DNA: TGTGCCAGCAGCATGGAGGGGACTTCCGGCGAAAAACTGTTTTTT; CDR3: CASSMEGTSGEKLFF
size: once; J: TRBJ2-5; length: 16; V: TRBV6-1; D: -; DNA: TGTGCCAGCAGCGAACGGGCTAGTGTAGGCCAAGAGACCCAGTACTTC; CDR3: CASSERASVGQETQYF
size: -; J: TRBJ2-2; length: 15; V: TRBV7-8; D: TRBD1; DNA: TGTGCCAGCAGCACAGGGGGCGCTGACACCGGGGAGCTGTTTTTT; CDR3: CASSTGGADTGELFF
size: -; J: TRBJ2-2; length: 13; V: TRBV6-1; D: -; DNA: TGTGCCAGCTCCAGAGCGAACACCGGGGAGCTGTTTTTT; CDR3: CASSRANTGELFF
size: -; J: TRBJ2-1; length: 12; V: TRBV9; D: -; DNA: TGTGCCAGCAGCGCCCTAGACAATGAGCAGTTCTTC; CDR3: CASSALDNEQFF
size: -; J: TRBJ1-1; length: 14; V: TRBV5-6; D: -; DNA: TGTGCCAGCAGCTCGGACGGAGGGAACACTGAAGCTTTCTTT; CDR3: CASSSDGGNTEAFF
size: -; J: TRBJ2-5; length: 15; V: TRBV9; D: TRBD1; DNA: TGTGCCAGCAGCGTAGTTGGACAGGGTCAAGAGACCCAGTACTTC; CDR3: CASSVVGQGQETQYF
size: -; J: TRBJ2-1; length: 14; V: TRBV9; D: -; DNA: TGTGCCAGCGGTCGGGGTTACTCCTACAATGAGCAGTTCTTC; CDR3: CASGRGYSYNEQFF
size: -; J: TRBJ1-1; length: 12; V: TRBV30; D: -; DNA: TGTGCCTGGGACCGCAAGGTCACTGAAGCTTTCTTT; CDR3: CAWDRKVTEAFF
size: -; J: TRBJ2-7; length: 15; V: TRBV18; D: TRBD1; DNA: TGTGCCAGCTCATTTGGACAGGGGCCCACCTACGAGCAGTACTTC; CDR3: CASSFGQGPTYEQYF
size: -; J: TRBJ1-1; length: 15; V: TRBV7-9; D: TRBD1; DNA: TGTGCCAGCAGCTTAGCGAGGGGGCCCGTTGCTGAAGCTTTCTTT; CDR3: CASSLARGPVAEAFF
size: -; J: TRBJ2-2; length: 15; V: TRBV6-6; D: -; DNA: TGTGCCAGCAGTTACCAGGGCCTGAACACCGGGGAGCTGTTTTTT; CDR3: CASSYQGLNTGELFF
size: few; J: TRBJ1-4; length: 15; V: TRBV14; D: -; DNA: TGTGCCAGCAGCCAGACAAAGGGACTTAATGAAAAACTGTTTTTT; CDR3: CASSQTKGLNEKLFF
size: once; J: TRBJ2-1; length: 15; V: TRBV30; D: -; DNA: TGTGCCTGGAGTTCCCTCGGAGGGGTCTACAATGAGCAGTTCTTC; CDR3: CAWSSLGGVYNEQFF
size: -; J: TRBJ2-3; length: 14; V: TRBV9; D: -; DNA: TGTGCCAGCAAGGGAAGCCTTAGCACAGATACGCAGTATTTT; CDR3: CASKGSLSTDTQYF
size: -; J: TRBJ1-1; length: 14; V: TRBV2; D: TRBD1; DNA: TGTGCCAGCAGTGGGGGACAGGGAGTCCATGAAGCTTTCTTT; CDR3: CASSGGQGVHEAFF
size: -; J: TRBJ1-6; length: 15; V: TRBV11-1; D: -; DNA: TGTGCCAGCAGCTCGGGGTACTTGGTCAATTCACCCCTCCACTTT; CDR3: CASSSGYLVNSPLHF